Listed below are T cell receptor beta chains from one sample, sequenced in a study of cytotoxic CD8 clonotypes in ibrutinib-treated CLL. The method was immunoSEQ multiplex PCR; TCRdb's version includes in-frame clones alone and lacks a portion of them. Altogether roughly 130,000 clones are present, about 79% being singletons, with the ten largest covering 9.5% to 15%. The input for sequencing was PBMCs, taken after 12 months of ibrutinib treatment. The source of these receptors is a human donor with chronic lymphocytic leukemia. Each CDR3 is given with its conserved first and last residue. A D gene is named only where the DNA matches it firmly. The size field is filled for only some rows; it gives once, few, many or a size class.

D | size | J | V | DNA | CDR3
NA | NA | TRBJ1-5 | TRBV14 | TGTGCCAGCAGCCAATTTCACGGATACAATCAGCCCCAGCATTTT | CASSQFHGYNQPQHF
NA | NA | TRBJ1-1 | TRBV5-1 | TGCGCCAGCAGCCCTATGGGACCTAAGGGAGCTGAAGCTTTCTTT | CASSPMGPKGAEAFF
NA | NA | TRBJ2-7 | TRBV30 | TGTGCCTGGAGTGGCGCGAAGATGCAGAGGCAGTACTTC | CAWSGAKMQRQYF
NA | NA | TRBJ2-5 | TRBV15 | TGTGCCACCAGAGGCGGAGCGGGCCGGGAGACCCAGTACTTC | CATRGGAGRETQYF
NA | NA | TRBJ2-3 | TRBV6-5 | TGTGCCAGCATCCCTCCCGGCGGTACAGATACGCAGTATTTT | CASIPPGGTDTQYF
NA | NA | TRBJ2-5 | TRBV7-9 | TGTGCCTATAACCCGGGGGCTTCCCAAGAGACCCAGTACTTC | CAYNPGASQETQYF
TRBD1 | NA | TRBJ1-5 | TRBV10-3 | TGTGCCATATGGTCGGGACAGGGGATTCAGCCCCAGCATTTT | CAIWSGQGIQPQHF
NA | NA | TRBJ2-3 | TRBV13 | TGTGCCAGCAGCTTTCGTGGACCGGGTGTATCAGATACGCAGTATTTT | CASSFRGPGVSDTQYF
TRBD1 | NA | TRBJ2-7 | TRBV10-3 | TGTGCCATCAGTGGAACAGGGGGCTACGAGCAGTACTTC | CAISGTGGYEQYF
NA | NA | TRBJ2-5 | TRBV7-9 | TGTGCCAGCAGCTTAGTTGTCCCGGAGACCCAGTACTTC | CASSLVVPETQYF
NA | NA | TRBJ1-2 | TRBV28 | TGTGCCAGCAGTTTCCGAGCAAACTATGGCTACACCTTC | CASSFRANYGYTF
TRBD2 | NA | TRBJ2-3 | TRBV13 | TGTGCCAGCCGGGTCCTAGCGGGACCCCCCAGCGTCACAGATACGCAGTATTTT | CASRVLAGPPSVTDTQYF
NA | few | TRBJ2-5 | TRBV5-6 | TGTGCCAGCAGCTTGGAGAAGACCCAGTACTTC | CASSLEKTQYF
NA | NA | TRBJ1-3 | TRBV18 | TGTGCCAGCTCCAGCCCTTGGTTGGATGGAAACACCATATATTTT | CASSSPWLDGNTIYF
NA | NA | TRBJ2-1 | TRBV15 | TGTGCCACCAGCAGGGCAAGCAATGAGCAGTTCTTC | CATSRASNEQFF